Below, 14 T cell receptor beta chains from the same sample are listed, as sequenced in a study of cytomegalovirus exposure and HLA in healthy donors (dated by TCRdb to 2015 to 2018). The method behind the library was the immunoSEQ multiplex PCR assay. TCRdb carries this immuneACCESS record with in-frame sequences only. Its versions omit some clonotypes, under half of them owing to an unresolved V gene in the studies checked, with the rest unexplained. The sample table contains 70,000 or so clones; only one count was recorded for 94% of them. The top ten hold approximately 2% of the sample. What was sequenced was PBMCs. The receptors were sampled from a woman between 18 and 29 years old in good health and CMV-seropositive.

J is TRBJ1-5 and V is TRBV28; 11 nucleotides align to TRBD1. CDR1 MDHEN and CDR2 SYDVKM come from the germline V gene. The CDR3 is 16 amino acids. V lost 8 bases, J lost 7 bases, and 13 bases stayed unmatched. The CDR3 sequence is CASLDPGQGALQPQHF. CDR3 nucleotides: TGTGCCAGCCTTGATCCCGGACAGGGGGCCCTACAGCCCCAGCATTTT.

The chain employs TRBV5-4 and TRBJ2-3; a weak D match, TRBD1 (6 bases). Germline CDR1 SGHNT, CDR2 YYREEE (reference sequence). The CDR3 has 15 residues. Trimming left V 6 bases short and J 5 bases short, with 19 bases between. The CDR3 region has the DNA TGTGCCAGCACCTCCAGAGTGGGGGCCGGAGATACGCAGTATTTT. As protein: CASTSRVGAGDTQYF.

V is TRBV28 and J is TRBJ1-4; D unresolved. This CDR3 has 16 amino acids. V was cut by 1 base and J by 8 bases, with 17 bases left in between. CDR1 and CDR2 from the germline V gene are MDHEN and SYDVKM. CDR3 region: CASSLSRAESEEKLFF. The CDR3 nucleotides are TGTGCCAGCAGTTTATCCCGAGCAGAAAGCGAGGAAAAACTGTTTTTT.

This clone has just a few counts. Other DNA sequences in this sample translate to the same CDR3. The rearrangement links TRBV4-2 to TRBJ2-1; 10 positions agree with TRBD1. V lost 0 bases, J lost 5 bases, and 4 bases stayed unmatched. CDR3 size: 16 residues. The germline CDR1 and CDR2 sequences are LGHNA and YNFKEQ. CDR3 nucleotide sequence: TGTGCCAGCAGCCAAGAGGAAGGACAGGGGGACAATGAGCAGTTCTTC. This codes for CASSQEEGQGDNEQFF.

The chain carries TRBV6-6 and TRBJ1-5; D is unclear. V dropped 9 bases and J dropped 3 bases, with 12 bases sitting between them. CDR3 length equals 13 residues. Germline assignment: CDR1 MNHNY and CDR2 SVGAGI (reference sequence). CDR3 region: CASHLGLNQPQHF. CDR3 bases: TGTGCCAGTCATCTGGGCCTCAATCAGCCCCAGCATTTT.

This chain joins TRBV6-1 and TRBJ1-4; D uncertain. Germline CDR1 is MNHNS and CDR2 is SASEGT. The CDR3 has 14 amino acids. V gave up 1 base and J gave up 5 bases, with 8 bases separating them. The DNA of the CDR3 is TGTGCCAGCAGTGAAGGGGGAGAGAATGAAAAACTGTTTTTT. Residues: CASSEGGENEKLFF.

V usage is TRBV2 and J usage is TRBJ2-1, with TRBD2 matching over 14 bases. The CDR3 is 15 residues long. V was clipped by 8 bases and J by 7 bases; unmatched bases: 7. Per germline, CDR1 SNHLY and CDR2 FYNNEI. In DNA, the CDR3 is TGTGCCAGCGTCTTCGGGACTAGCGGGAGTAATGAGCAGTTCTTC. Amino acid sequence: CASVFGTSGSNEQFF.

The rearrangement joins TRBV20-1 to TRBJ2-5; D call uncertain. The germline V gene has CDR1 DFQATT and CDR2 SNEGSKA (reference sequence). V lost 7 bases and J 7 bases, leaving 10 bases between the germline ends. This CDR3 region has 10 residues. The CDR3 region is CSVPFRTQYF. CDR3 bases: TGCAGTGTTCCCTTTAGGACCCAGTACTTC.

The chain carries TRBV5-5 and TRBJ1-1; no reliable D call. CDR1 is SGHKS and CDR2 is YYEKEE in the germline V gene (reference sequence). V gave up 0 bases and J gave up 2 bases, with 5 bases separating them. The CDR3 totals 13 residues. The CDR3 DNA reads TGTGCCAGCAGCTTGGGAGGAAACACTGAAGCTTTCTTT. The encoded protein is CASSLGGNTEAFF. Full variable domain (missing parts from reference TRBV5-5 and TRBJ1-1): DAGVTQSPTHLIKTRGQQVTLRCSPISGHKSVSWYQQVLGQGPQFIFQYYEKEERGRGNFPDRFSARQFPNYSSELNVNALLLGDSALYLCASSLGGNTEAFFGQGTRLTVV.

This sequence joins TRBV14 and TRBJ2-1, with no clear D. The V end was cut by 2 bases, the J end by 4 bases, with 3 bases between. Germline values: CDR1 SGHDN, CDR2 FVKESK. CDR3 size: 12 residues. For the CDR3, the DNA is TGTGCCAGCAGCCAACCGTACAATGAGCAGTTCTTC. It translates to CASSQPYNEQFF.

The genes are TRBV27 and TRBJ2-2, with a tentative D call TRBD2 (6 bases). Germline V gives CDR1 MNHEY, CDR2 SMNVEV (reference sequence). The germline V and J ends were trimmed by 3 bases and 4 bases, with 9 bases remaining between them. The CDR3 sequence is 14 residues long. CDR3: CASSFGGVTGELFF. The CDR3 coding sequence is TGTGCCAGCAGTTTCGGAGGGGTCACCGGGGAGCTGTTTTTT.

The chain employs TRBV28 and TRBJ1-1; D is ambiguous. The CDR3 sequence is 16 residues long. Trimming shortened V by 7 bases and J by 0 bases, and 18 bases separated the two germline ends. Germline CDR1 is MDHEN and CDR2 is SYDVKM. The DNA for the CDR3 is TGTGCCAGCACCCCATCGGGGAGGGTGCTGAACACTGAAGCTTTCTTT. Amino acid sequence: CASTPSGRVLNTEAFF.

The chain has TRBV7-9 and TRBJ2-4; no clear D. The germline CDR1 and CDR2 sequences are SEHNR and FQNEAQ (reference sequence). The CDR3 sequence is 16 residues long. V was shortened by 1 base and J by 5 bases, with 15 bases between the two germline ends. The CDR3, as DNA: TGTGCCAGCAGCTTAGGCTCCCTTGGAGTCGAAAACATTCAGTACTTC. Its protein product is CASSLGSLGVENIQYF.

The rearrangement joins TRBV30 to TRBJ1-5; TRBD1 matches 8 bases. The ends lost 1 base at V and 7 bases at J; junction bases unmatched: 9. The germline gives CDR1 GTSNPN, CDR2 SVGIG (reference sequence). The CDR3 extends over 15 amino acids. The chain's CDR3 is CAWSGYQGAGQPQHF. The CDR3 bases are TGTGCCTGGAGTGGGTACCAGGGGGCAGGGCAGCCCCAGCATTTT.